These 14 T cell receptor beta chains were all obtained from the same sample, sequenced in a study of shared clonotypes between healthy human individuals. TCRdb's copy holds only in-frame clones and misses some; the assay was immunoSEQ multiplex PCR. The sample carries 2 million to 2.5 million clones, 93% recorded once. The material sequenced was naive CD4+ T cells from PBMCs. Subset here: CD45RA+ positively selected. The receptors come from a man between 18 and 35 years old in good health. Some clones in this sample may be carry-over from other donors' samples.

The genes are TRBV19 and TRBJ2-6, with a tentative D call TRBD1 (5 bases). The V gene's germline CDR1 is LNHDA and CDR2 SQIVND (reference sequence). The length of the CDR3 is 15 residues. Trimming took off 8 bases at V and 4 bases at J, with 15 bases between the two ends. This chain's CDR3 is CASSSSRAGANVLTF. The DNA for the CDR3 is TGTGCCAGTTCATCATCCAGGGCCGGGGCCAACGTCCTGACTTTC.

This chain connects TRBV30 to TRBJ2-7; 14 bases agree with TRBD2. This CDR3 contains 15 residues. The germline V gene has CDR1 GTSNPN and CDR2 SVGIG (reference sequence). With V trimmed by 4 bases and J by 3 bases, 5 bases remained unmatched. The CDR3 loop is CAWTEGLAGVYEQYF. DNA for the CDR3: TGTGCCTGGACTGAGGGACTAGCGGGAGTCTACGAGCAGTACTTC.

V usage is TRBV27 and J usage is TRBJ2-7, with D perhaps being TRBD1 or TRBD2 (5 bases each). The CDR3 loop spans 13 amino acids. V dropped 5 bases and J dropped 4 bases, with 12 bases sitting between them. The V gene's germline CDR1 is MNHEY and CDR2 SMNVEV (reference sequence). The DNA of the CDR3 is TGTGCCAGCAGTCGACTAAGGGGTTACGAGCAGTACTTC. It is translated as CASSRLRGYEQYF.

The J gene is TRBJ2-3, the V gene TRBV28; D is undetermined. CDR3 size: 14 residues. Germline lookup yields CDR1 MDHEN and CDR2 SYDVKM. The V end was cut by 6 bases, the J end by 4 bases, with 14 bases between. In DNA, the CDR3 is TGTGCCAGCAGCTTCGCAAGTCTCCCAGATACGCAGTATTTT. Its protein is CASSFASLPDTQYF. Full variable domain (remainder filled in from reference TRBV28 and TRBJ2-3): DVKVTQSSRYLVKRTGEKVFLECVQDMDHENMFWYRQDPGLGLRLIYFSYDVKMKEKGDIPEGYSVSREKKERFSLILESASTNQTSMYLCASSFASLPDTQYFGPGTRLTVL.

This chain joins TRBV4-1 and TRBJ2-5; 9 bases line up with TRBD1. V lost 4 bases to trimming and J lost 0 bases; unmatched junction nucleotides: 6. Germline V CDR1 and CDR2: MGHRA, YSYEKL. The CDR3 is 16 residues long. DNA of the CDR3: TGCGCCAGCAGCCCGACCCGGACAGGGGACCAAGAGACCCAGTACTTC. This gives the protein CASSPTRTGDQETQYF.

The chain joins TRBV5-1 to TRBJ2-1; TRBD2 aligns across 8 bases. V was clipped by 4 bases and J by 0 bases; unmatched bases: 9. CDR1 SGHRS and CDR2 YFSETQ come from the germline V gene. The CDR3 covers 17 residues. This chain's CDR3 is CASSAVAGGLSYNEQFF. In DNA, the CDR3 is TGCGCCAGCAGCGCTGTGGCGGGAGGTCTCTCCTACAATGAGCAGTTCTTC.

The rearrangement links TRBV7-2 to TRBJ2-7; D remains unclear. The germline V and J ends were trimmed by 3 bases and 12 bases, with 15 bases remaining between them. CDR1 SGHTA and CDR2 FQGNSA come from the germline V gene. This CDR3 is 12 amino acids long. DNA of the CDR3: TGTGCCAGCAGCTTCGTTGGGCAAACTGTGTACTTC. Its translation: CASSFVGQTVYF.

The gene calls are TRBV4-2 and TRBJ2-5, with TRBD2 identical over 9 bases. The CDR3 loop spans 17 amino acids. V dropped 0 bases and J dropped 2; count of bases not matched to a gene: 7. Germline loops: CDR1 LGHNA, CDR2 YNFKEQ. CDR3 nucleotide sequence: TGTGCCAGCAGCCAAGAGAAGGTAGGACTAGCGCAAGAGACCCAGTACTTC. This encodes CASSQEKVGLAQETQYF.

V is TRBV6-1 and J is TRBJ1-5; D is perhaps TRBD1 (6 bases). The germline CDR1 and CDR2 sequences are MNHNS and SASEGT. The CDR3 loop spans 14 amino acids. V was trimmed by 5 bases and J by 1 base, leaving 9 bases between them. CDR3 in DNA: TGTGCCAGCAGTCGAGGGGGGAGCAATCAGCCCCAGCATTTT. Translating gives CASSRGGSNQPQHF.

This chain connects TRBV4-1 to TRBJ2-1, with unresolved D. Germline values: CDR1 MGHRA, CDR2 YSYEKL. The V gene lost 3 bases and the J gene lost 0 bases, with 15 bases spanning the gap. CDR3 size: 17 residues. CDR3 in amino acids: CASSQPAAASSYNEQFF. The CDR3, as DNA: TGCGCCAGCAGCCAGCCAGCCGCGGCGAGCTCCTACAATGAGCAGTTCTTC.

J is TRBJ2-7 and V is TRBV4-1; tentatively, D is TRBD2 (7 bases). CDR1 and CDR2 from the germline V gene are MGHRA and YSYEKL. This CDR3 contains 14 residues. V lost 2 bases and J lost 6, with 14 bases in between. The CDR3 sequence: CASSQQGGGLEQYF. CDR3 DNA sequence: TGCGCCAGCAGCCAACAGGGAGGGGGGCTCGAGCAGTACTTC.

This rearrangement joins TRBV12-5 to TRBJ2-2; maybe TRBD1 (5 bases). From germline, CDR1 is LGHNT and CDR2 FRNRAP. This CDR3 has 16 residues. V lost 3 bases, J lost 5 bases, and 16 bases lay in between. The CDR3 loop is CASGLLGQAGTGELFF. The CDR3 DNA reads TGTGCTAGTGGTTTATTGGGGCAGGCCGGGACCGGGGAGCTGTTTTTT. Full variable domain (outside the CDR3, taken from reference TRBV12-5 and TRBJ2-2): DARVTQTPRHKVTEMGQEVTMRCQPILGHNTVFWYRQTMMQGLELLAYFRNRAPLDDSGMPKDRFSAEMPDATLATLKIQPSEPRDSAVYFCASGLLGQAGTGELFFGEGSRLTVL.

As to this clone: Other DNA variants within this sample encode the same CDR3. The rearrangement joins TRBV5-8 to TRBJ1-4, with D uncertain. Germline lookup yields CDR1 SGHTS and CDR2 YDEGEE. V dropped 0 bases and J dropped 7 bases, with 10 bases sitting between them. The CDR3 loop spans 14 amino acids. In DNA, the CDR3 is TGTGCCAGCAGCTTGGGGGGTGACGGTGAAAAACTGTTTTTT. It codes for CASSLGGDGEKLFF. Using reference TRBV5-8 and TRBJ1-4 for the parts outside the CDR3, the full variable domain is EAGVTQSPTHLIKTRGQQATLRCSPISGHTSVYWYQQALGLGLQFLLWYDEGEERNRGNFPPRFSGRQFPNYSSELNVNALELEDSALYLCASSLGGDGEKLFFGSGTQLSVL.

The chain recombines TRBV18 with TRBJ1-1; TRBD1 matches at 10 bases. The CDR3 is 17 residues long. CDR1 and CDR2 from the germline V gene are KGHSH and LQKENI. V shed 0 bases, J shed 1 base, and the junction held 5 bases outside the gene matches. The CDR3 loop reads CASSPPRTGGTNTEAFF. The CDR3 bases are TGTGCCAGCTCACCACCGAGGACAGGGGGTACGAACACTGAAGCTTTCTTT.